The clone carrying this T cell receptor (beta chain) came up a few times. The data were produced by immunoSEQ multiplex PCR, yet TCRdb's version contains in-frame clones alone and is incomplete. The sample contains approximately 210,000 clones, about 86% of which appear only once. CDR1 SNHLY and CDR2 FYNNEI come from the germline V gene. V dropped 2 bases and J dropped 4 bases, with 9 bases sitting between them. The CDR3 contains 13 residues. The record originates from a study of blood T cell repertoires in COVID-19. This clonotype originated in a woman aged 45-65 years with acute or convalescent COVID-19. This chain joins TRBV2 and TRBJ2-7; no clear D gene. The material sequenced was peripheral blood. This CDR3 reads CASSELAVYEQYF. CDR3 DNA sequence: TGTGCCAGCAGTGAATTGGCGGTATACGAGCAGTACTTC.